Listed here is a single T cell receptor beta chain. No cognate antigen has been identified for it. Base-call qualities are not available, and no considerably larger clone is one nucleotide away. To demonstrate the VDJtools post-analysis software, TCR beta repertoires were profiled from the peripheral blood of roughly 12 young patients with multiple sclerosis. The multiple sclerosis patients were children and adolescents between roughly 6 and 16 years of age. The receptor library was made with PCR. Reads for this sample came from an Illumina HiSeq 2500. Unique molecular identifiers were incorporated into TCR beta cDNA libraries to reduce PCR and sequencing biases. Approximately 500,000 cDNA molecules were obtained per 1 to 10 million input T cells, so each molecule approximated one T cell. The patient libraries were prepared and sequenced with the same protocol used for the earlier healthy control dataset. Within a given batch, samples were prepared together, multiplexed and sequenced on the same HiSeq lane. In the paper's pipeline: Raw barcoded reads were processed with MIGEC, and single-read molecular identifier groups were discarded before consensus assembly and CDR3 extraction. Clonotype tables were post-analysed with VDJtools, and diversity was normalized by down-sampling all datasets to the smallest sample size. To correct batch-related cross-sample contamination, repertoire overlap clustering matched CDR3 amino acid sequences but not nucleotide sequences. TCRdb trimmed the raw reads at Q25, called clones with MiXCR and kept productive beta chains. Records with the same CDR3 protein are collapsed into one entry carrying the most frequent genes and DNA. The V and J calls come from TCRdb's annotation, not from the publication. This sample gives some 370,000 distinct CDR3 sequences in total; 30% to 45% of them show up just once. 13% of the sample comes from the top ten.

Measured from the cysteine to the phenylalanine, the CDR3 is 13 residues long. Just CDR3 DNA is preserved here, 39 bases in frame from base 1. This entry is derived from a study of post-analysis software for immune sequencing data (dated by TCRdb to between 2014 and 2017). About the investigation overall: The recorded disease courses included relapsing-remitting, secondary progressive and progressive-relapsing multiple sclerosis, and some patients had no subtype annotation. Patient repertoires were compared against 11 previously published healthy control repertoires from donors aged about 6 to 27 years. A subset of samples was prepared in parallel using single-end sample barcoding, then pooled and co-amplified after Illumina adapter ligation. Overall study outcomes, separate from this receptor: When samples were clustered directly using the F measure, samples prepared in the same batch co-clustered strongly, which prompted a batch-effect correction. Significantly higher frequencies in patients than in controls were found for five or six TRBV segments, including TRBV5-6, TRBV5-1 and TRBV20-1. Normalized Chao1 diversity was significantly lower in multiple sclerosis patients than controls, suggesting substantial peripheral T-cell clonal expansion. The control group was slightly older than the multiple sclerosis patient group.

The specimen sequenced was blood. The chain was built from TRBV12-3 or TRBV12-4 and TRBJ2-7; possibly the D gene is TRBD2, per 5 matching bases. The end of the DNA fits TRBJ2-5 better, so the J call may be wrong. The receptor's source is a girl aged 5-17 years with multiple sclerosis. The DNA reads TGTGCCAGCAGTTTGAGAGGGTCAGAGACCCAGTACTTC. Protein translation: CASSLRGSETQYF.